Listed below are T cell receptor beta chains from one sample, sequenced in a study of breast tumors, draining lymph nodes, adjacent tissues. TCRdb re-called the multiplex PCR reads through MiXCR, storing one row per CDR3 protein. The table shows around 230,000 distinct CDR3 sequences, with roughly a third occurring only once. The sample comprised axillary lymph node tissue. These receptors were taken from a female donor with breast cancer. Some clones in this sample may be carry-over from other donors' samples. The CDR3 runs from the conserved cysteine through the conserved F or W. D genes are given only for firm matches. Clone size, where shown, is once, few, many, or a class for clones that have expanded.

clone_size	v_call	d_call	j_call	cdr3_nt	cdr3_aa
many	TRBV10-3	TRBD1	TRBJ1-2	TGTGCCACCTCCCCCGGGCAGGGGGCGAATGGCTACACCTTC	CATSPGQGANGYTF
many	TRBV9	.	TRBJ2-1	TGTGCCAGCAGCCCCCCGGGGCCCTACAATGAGCAGTTCTTC	CASSPPGPYNEQFF
many	TRBV2	.	TRBJ1-5	TGTGCCTCCAATGAGGGCAGGGGATTTCAGCCCCAGCATTTT	CASNEGRGFQPQHF
many	TRBV14	.	TRBJ2-5	TGTGCCAGCAGCCAAGTTATAGGGACCCAGTACTTC	CASSQVIGTQYF
.	TRBV18	TRBD1	TRBJ2-3	TGTGCCAGCTCTAAACTCGACAGGGCGGATACGCAGTATTTT	CASSKLDRADTQYF
.	TRBV9	TRBD1	TRBJ2-3	TGTGCCAGCAGCGTAGCTAGGGGGCGTTTAGATACGCAGTATTTT	CASSVARGRLDTQYF
many	TRBV19	.	TRBJ1-6	TGTGCCAGTAGTATAGTCGGCACTACCCTCCACTTT	CASSIVGTTLHF
.	TRBV18	TRBD1	TRBJ2-3	TGTGCCAGCTCACCCAGGGGGCAAATAGATATGCAGTATTTT	CASSPRGQIDMQYF
many	TRBV6-5	.	TRBJ1-2	TGTGCCAGCAGTGAGGGAGGCTTTGGCTACACCTTC	CASSEGGFGYTF
many	TRBV12-3/TRBV12-4	.	TRBJ1-3	TGTGCCAGCAGTTGGACAGTAGGAAACACCATATATTTT	CASSWTVGNTIYF
.	TRBV15	TRBD1	TRBJ1-6	TGTGCCATGGGACAGGGCAGGAATTCACCCCTCCACTTT	CAMGQGRNSPLHF
many	TRBV20-1	TRBD2	TRBJ2-1	TGCAGTGCTAGAGAGAAGCGGGGGGCTCGCAATGAGCAGTTCTTC	CSAREKRGARNEQFF
.	TRBV27	.	TRBJ2-7	TGTGCCAGCAGTTTTCTCGGGACTCACTACGAGCAGTACTTC	CASSFLGTHYEQYF
.	TRBV7-9	.	TRBJ1-4	TGTGCCAGCAGCTTAGCATGGCACACCGGGGCAGGGCCAGAAGTGGGTGAAAAACTGTTTTTT	CASSLAWHTGAGPEVGEKLFF
few	TRBV3-1	TRBD1	TRBJ2-1	TGTGCCAGCAGCCTAGGGACAGGGGCCACAAGCTCCTACAATGAGCAGTTCTTC	CASSLGTGATSSYNEQFF